A single sample is the source of the 21 T cell receptor beta chains below, sequenced in a study of molecular identifiers for immune sequencing clone quantification. In TCRdb, the PCR reads were re-called with MiXCR into one record per CDR3 protein. Of about 500,000 distinct CDR3 sequences in the sample, around 23% are singletons; the top ten hold approximately 0.8%. Sequenced material: naive CD8+ T cells from blood, with Jurkat cell RNA spiked in. The subset denotes: FACS-sorted CD8+CD4-CCR7+CD45RA+ naive T cells. All receptors come from a human donor in good health. Some libraries in this study had Jurkat cell RNA spiked in.

This clonotype has at least ten counts. This chain connects TRBV7-6 to TRBJ2-3; D is ambiguous. V was trimmed by 1 base and J by 3 bases, leaving 11 bases between them. Looked up from germline, CDR1 is SGHVS and CDR2 is FNYEAQ. The CDR3 extends over 15 amino acids. The CDR3 bases are TGTGCCAGCAGCTTAGTGGCCCAGGCGACAGATACGCAGTATTTT. Protein sequence: CASSLVAQATDTQYF. Drawing the rest from reference TRBV7-6 and TRBJ2-3, the complete variable domain is GAGVSQSPRYKVTKRGQDVALRCDPISGHVSLYWYRQALGQGPEFLTYFNYEAQQDKSGLPNDRFSAERPEGSISTLTIQRTEQRDSAMYRCASSLVAQATDTQYFGPGTRLTVL.

The gene calls are TRBV13 and TRBJ1-6, with D uncertain. CDR3 length equals 16 residues. With 5 bases removed from V and 0 bases from J, the gap between germline ends came to 11 bases. The germline CDR1 and CDR2 sequences are PRHDT and FYEKMQ (reference sequence). The DNA for the CDR3 is TGTGCCAGCAGCCCAAAGGGCAGCTCCTATAATTCACCCCTCCACTTT. Its translation: CASSPKGSSYNSPLHF.

The CDR3 reads CASSQHRELGVNEKLFF. CDR3 coding DNA: TGCGCCAGCAGCCAACACAGGGAGTTAGGGGTCAATGAAAAACTGTTTTTT. The chain combines TRBV4-3 with TRBJ1-4; a possible D gene is TRBD1 (6 bases). The CDR3 runs to 17 residues. The V gene lost 2 bases and the J gene lost 5 bases, with 18 bases spanning the gap. Germline V gene data show CDR1 as LGHNA and CDR2 as YSLEER.

This clonotype was counted between two and nine times. The chain combines TRBV10-3 with TRBJ1-5, with TRBD1 matching 9 bases. Germline V gene lookup returns CDR1 ENHRY and CDR2 SYGVKD. Unmatched junction bases numbered 14, after V lost 10 bases and J lost 1 base. The CDR3 consists of 17 residues. In DNA, the CDR3 is TGTGCCACTCAAGGGACCGGGACAGGGTACAGCAATCAGCCCCAGCATTTT. This encodes CATQGTGTGYSNQPQHF.

This clonotype was picked up a small number of times. This rearrangement joins TRBV7-2 to TRBJ2-5, with 9 bases fitting TRBD2. The germline CDR1 and CDR2 sequences are SGHTA and FQGNSA. CDR3 length: 16 amino acids. Trimming cost V 1 base and J 2 bases; bases outside gene matches: 5. The DNA of the CDR3 is TGTGCCAGCAGCTTAGGGGCGGGGGGGCTTCAAGAGACCCAGTACTTC. Its protein product is CASSLGAGGLQETQYF.

This clonotype was observed a few times. This rearrangement joins TRBV3-2 to TRBJ1-5. TRBV3-2 is noted as a pseudogene. The CDR3 runs 13 residues. CDR3 in DNA: TGTGCCAGCAGCCAAGACGCCTGCCAGCCCCAGCATTTT. Protein sequence: CASSQDACQPQHF.

This rearrangement joins TRBV20-1 to TRBJ1-1; D not certain. Per germline, CDR1 DFQATT and CDR2 SNEGSKA (reference sequence). The CDR3 extends over 15 amino acids. Trimming took 0 bases from V and 3 from J, leaving 14 bases between them. Here the CDR3 DNA reads TGCAGTGCTAGAGATCTGTTATGGGAGGACACTGAAGCTTTCTTT. Its protein is CSARDLLWEDTEAFF.

This clonotype was seen more than once but under ten times. V gene TRBV12-3 or TRBV12-4 combines with J gene TRBJ2-1; the D is unclear. Trimming shortened V by 0 bases and J by 9 bases, and 12 bases separated the two germline ends. The CDR3 consists of 14 residues. DNA of the CDR3: TGTGCCAGCAGTTTAGCGCCGCCGCCCGGTGAGCAGTTCTTC. Protein product: CASSLAPPPGEQFF.

This clonotype was seen ten or more times. The rearrangement uses TRBV29-1 and TRBJ2-5; D perhaps matches TRBD2 (5 bases). CDR3 size: 14 residues. The V and J ends lost 6 bases and 4 bases respectively, with 18 bases between them. CDR1 is SQVTM, CDR2 ANQGSEA, per germline. The CDR3 sequence is CSVLSLGEGETQYF. CDR3 sequence (DNA): TGCAGCGTCCTCAGTCTGGGTGAGGGAGAGACCCAGTACTTC. Full variable domain (rest looked up from reference TRBV29-1 and TRBJ2-5): SAVISQKPSRDICQRGTSLTIQCQVDSQVTMMFWYRQQPGQSLTLIATANQGSEATYESGFVIDKFPISRPNLTFSTLTVSNMSPEDSSIYLCSVLSLGEGETQYFGPGTRLLVL.

CDR3 residues: CASSESRDRTYEQYF. The CDR3 nucleotides read TGTGCCAGCAGCGAAAGCCGGGACAGGACCTACGAGCAGTACTTC. This chain uses TRBV2 with TRBJ2-7, with 8 positions matching TRBD1. The trim removed 6 bases at V and 2 bases at J, leaving 9 bases unmatched. CDR1 is SNHLY, CDR2 FYNNEI, per germline. The CDR3 has 15 amino acids. The full variable domain, with the rest looked up from reference TRBV2 and TRBJ2-7, is EPEVTQTPSHQVTQMGQEVILRCVPISNHLYFYWYRQILGQKVEFLVSFYNNEISEKSEIFDDQFSVERPDGSNFTLKIRSTKLEDSAMYFCASSESRDRTYEQYFGPGTRLTVT.

With respect to this clonotype: This may be a read error, as it is one base from a much larger clone. This rearrangement joins TRBV4-1 to TRBJ2-1, with 10 bases lining up with TRBD2. Germline V gene lookup returns CDR1 MGHRA and CDR2 YSYEKL. The CDR3 consists of 15 residues. The junction had 4 bases not matched to a gene; V was cut back by 0 bases and J by 8 bases. DNA of the CDR3: TGCGCCAGCAGCCAAGAAACTAGCGGGGAACATGAGCAGTTCTTC. It is translated as CASSQETSGEHEQFF.

The chain carries TRBV12-3 or TRBV12-4 and TRBJ2-5; the match to TRBD2 covers 9 bases. The CDR3 covers 17 residues. Trimming cost V 2 bases and J 1 base; bases outside gene matches: 8. The CDR3 region is CASSLLASGDSQETQYF. The DNA for the CDR3 is TGTGCCAGCAGTTTATTGGCTAGCGGGGACAGCCAAGAGACCCAGTACTTC.

As for this clonotype: A read error is possible here, since a much larger clone lies one base away. The rearrangement joins TRBV20-1 to TRBJ1-2; no reliable D call. The CDR3 spans 15 residues. Per the germline V gene, CDR1 is DFQATT and CDR2 is SNEGSKA (reference sequence). The CDR3 region has the DNA TGCAGTGCTAGTAACCACATTATGGGAAACTATGGCTACGCCTTC. It yields the protein CSASNHIMGNYGYAF.

The genes are TRBV28 and TRBJ2-1, with 9 positions matching TRBD2. J lost 9 bases, V lost 8 bases, and 11 bases had no gene match. Germline V lookup: CDR1 MDHEN, CDR2 SYDVKM. CDR3 size: 14 residues. CDR3 loop: CASGGLAGRGEQFF. CDR3 bases: TGTGCCAGCGGAGGCCTAGCGGGACGGGGTGAGCAGTTCTTC.

In regard to this clonotype: A much larger clone differs by one base, so this may be a read error. This sequence joins TRBV14 and TRBJ2-7, with unresolved D. V was clipped by 4 bases and J by 0 bases, with 10 bases between them. CDR3 size: 14 residues. Germline CDR1 reads SGHDN; CDR2 reads FVKESK. The CDR3 sequence is CASSRGGYSYEQYF. The CDR3, as DNA: TGTGCCAGCAGCCGGGGTGGATACTCCTACGAGCAGTACTTC.

This clonotype was recorded many times. The V call is TRBV29-1, the J call TRBJ2-2, with 8 nucleotides matching TRBD2. Germline-derived CDR1 and CDR2 are SQVTM and ANQGSEA. This CDR3 is 13 amino acids long. The junction had 6 bases not matched to a gene; V was cut back by 7 bases and J by 5 bases. CDR3 sequence (DNA): TGCAGCGCGGGGGGGATGTTAACCGGGGAGCTGTTTTTT. Translation: CSAGGMLTGELFF.

Worth noting for this clonotype: Possible read error: a much larger clone is one base away. V usage is TRBV28 and J usage is TRBJ2-3; a possible D gene is TRBD2 (6 bases). Germline V lookup: CDR1 MDHEN, CDR2 SYDVKM. The CDR3 totals 14 residues. Here the CDR3 DNA reads TGTGTCAGCATGGGCGGGATGAGCACAGATACGCAGTATTTT. Translated: CVSMGGMSTDTQYF.

Remarks on this clonotype: A clone one base away is much larger, so this may be a read error. The V and J genes are TRBV6-6 and TRBJ2-7; D perhaps matches TRBD2 (6 bases). The CDR3 loop spans 13 amino acids. Germline V lookup: CDR1 MNHNY, CDR2 SVGAGI (reference sequence). The ends were cut back, 2 bases at V and 2 bases at J, with 7 bases in the middle. The CDR3 region is CASSYTSTYEQYF. The DNA for the CDR3 is TGTGCCAGCAGTTACACTAGCACCTACGAGCAGTACTTC.

This clonotype was recorded many times. V gene TRBV3-1 combines with J gene TRBJ2-7; 7 nucleotides align to TRBD1. CDR3 length equals 14 residues. J was trimmed by 2 bases and V by 4 bases; bases with no gene match: 5. Per the germline V gene, CDR1 is LGHDT and CDR2 is YNNKEL (reference sequence). The CDR3 loop is CASSPGQFTYEQYF. CDR3 sequence (DNA): TGTGCCAGCAGCCCGGGACAGTTCACCTACGAGCAGTACTTC.

This clonotype was recorded many times. The V gene is TRBV29-1, the J gene TRBJ1-1; 7 nucleotides align to TRBD1. Unmatched junction bases numbered 2, after V lost 4 bases and J lost 6 bases. The CDR3 totals 11 residues. Germline values: CDR1 SQVTM, CDR2 ANQGSEA. The CDR3 loop reads CSVGRGPEAFF. The CDR3 nucleotides are TGCAGCGTTGGAAGGGGGCCTGAAGCTTTCTTT. Complete variable domain (other parts from reference TRBV29-1 and TRBJ1-1): SAVISQKPSRDICQRGTSLTIQCQVDSQVTMMFWYRQQPGQSLTLIATANQGSEATYESGFVIDKFPISRPNLTFSTLTVSNMSPEDSSIYLCSVGRGPEAFFGQGTRLTVV.

As regards this clonotype: At one end, the junction sequence differs from germline, possibly due to a read error. This chain links TRBV27 with TRBJ2-2; D is possibly TRBD2 (5 bases). The germline gives CDR1 MNHEY, CDR2 SMNVEV (reference sequence). This CDR3 has 15 amino acids. The CDR3 here is CASSLYPVHTGELVF. The CDR3 region has the DNA TGTGCCAGCAGTTTATACCCGGTCCATACCGGGGAGCTGGTTTTT.